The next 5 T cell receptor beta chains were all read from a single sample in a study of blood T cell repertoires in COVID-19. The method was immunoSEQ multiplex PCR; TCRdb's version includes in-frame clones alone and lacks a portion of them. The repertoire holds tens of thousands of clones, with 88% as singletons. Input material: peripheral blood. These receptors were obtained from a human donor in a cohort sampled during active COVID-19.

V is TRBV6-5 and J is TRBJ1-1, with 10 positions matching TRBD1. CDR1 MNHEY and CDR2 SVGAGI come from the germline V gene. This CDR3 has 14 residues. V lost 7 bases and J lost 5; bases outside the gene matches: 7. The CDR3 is CASTLTGGETEAFF. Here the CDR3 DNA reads TGTGCCAGCACCTTGACAGGGGGCGAGACTGAAGCTTTCTTT.

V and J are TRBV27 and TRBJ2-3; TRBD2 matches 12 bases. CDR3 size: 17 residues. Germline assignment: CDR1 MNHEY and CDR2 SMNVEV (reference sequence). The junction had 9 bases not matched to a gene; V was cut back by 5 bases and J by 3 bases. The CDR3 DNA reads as TGTGCCAGCAGTCCTCCGGGGCTAGCGGGAGGGACAGATACGCAGTATTTT. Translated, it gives CASSPPGLAGGTDTQYF.

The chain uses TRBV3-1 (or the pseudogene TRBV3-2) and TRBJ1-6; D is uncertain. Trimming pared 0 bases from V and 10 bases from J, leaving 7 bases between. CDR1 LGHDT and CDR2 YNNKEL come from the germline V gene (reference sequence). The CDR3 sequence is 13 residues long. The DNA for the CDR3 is TGTGCCAGCAGCCAAGACCCGGGATCACCCCTCCACTTT. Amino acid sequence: CASSQDPGSPLHF.

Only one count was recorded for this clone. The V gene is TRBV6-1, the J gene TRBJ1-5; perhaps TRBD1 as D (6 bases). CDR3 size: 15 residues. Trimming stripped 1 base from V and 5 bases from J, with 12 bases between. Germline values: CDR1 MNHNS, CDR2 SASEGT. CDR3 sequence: CASSEEGGGDQPQHF. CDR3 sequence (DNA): TGTGCCAGCAGTGAAGAGGGAGGGGGGGATCAGCCCCAGCATTTT.

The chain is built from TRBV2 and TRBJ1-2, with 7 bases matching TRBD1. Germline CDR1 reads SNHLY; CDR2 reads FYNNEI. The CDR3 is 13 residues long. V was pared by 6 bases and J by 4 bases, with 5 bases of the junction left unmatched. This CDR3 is CASSETGAYGYTF. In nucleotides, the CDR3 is TGTGCCAGCAGCGAAACAGGGGCCTATGGCTACACCTTC.